These T cell receptor beta chains were read from a single sample in a study of spatial heterogeneity in lung cancer. TCRdb called the 5' RACE reads again in MiXCR, with one record for every CDR3 protein. The data contain some 13,000 distinct CDR3 sequences, around 4% of them singletons. The specimen was PBMCs, collected at surgery. The receptor source for this set is a male donor with early-stage non-small cell lung cancer. Both conserved end residues are part of each CDR3. The order of the fields is V gene, clone size, D gene, J gene, CDR3 DNA, CDR3 protein. A D gene is named only where the DNA matches it firmly. A row's size may be missing; if present it is once, few, many or a size class.

v_gene: TRBV11-2; abundance: many; d_gene: TRBD1; j_gene: TRBJ1-2; CDR3nt: TGTGCCAGCAGCTTAGGTGGGACAGCCTATGGCTACACCTTC; CDR3aa: CASSLGGTAYGYTF
v_gene: TRBV4-1; abundance: many; d_gene: NA; j_gene: TRBJ2-3; CDR3nt: TGCGCCAGCAGCCAACTCCCCGGGGTTGCGATCACAGATACGCAGTATTTT; CDR3aa: CASSQLPGVAITDTQYF
v_gene: TRBV7-2; abundance: many; d_gene: NA; j_gene: TRBJ2-2; CDR3nt: TGTGCCAGCAGCGCGAACACCGGGGAGCTGTTTTTT; CDR3aa: CASSANTGELFF
v_gene: TRBV4-3; abundance: many; d_gene: TRBD2; j_gene: TRBJ2-5; CDR3nt: TGCGCCAGCAGCCAAGGGTTAGCGGGGGGGGAGACCCAGTACTTC; CDR3aa: CASSQGLAGGETQYF
v_gene: TRBV25-1; abundance: many; d_gene: TRBD2; j_gene: TRBJ2-1; CDR3nt: TGTGCCAGCAGCTCACTTGGGACAGAGTGGGGACTAGCGACCAATGAGCAGTTCTTC; CDR3aa: CASSSLGTEWGLATNEQFF
v_gene: TRBV7-8; abundance: many; d_gene: NA; j_gene: TRBJ2-5; CDR3nt: TGTGCCAGCAGCCCAAAACCAGGGCAAGAGACCCAGTACTTC; CDR3aa: CASSPKPGQETQYF
v_gene: TRBV7-9; abundance: many; d_gene: NA; j_gene: TRBJ1-2; CDR3nt: TGTGCCAGCAGCTTAGGGACAGCCTCTTCGCTCAACTATGGCTACACCTTC; CDR3aa: CASSLGTASSLNYGYTF
v_gene: TRBV7-8; abundance: many; d_gene: NA; j_gene: TRBJ2-5; CDR3nt: TGTGCCAGCAGCTTAGCGGCCCAGGTGCAAGACTTC; CDR3aa: CASSLAAQVQDF
v_gene: TRBV15; abundance: many; d_gene: NA; j_gene: TRBJ1-2; CDR3nt: TGTGCCACCCGGCCGGCGGAACTTGCCCGGTGGCCTAACTATGGCTACACCTTC; CDR3aa: CATRPAELARWPNYGYTF
v_gene: TRBV20-1; abundance: few; d_gene: TRBD2; j_gene: TRBJ2-7; CDR3nt: TGCAGTGCTAGAGGGACTAGCGGGAGTGAATCCTACGAGCAGTACTTC; CDR3aa: CSARGTSGSESYEQYF
v_gene: TRBV13; abundance: many; d_gene: NA; j_gene: TRBJ2-3; CDR3nt: TGTGCCAGCAGCCCCTGGGGGGATACGCAGTATTTT; CDR3aa: CASSPWGDTQYF
v_gene: TRBV9; abundance: many; d_gene: NA; j_gene: TRBJ2-3; CDR3nt: TGTGCCAGCAGCGTAGGGGTCACAGATACGCAGTATTTT; CDR3aa: CASSVGVTDTQYF
v_gene: TRBV3-1; abundance: many; d_gene: NA; j_gene: TRBJ2-7; CDR3nt: TGTGCCAGCAGCCAACGGGAGAGCTCCTACGAGCAGTACTTC; CDR3aa: CASSQRESSYEQYF
v_gene: TRBV20-1; abundance: few; d_gene: NA; j_gene: TRBJ2-1; CDR3nt: TGCAGTGCTAGAGTACGAGGATTAGTCGATCCCTTCTTC; CDR3aa: CSARVRGLVDPFF
v_gene: TRBV12-3/TRBV12-4; abundance: NA; d_gene: NA; j_gene: TRBJ1-2; CDR3nt: TGTGCCAGCAGTTCCAGGGGAGGCACCTATGGCTACACCTTC; CDR3aa: CASSSRGGTYGYTF
v_gene: TRBV20-1; abundance: many; d_gene: NA; j_gene: TRBJ2-7; CDR3nt: TGCAGTGCTATAGCCCTCGCCTACGAGCAGTACTTC; CDR3aa: CSAIALAYEQYF
v_gene: TRBV28; abundance: many; d_gene: TRBD2; j_gene: TRBJ2-4; CDR3nt: TGTGCCAGCAGCCCGGGACTAGCGGGAGGGCGGGTCAAAAACATTCAGTACTTC; CDR3aa: CASSPGLAGGRVKNIQYF
v_gene: TRBV4-1; abundance: many; d_gene: TRBD1; j_gene: TRBJ2-5; CDR3nt: TGCGCCAGCAGCCAACACCCGGGACAGGGGGGGCAAGAGACCCAGTACTTC; CDR3aa: CASSQHPGQGGQETQYF
v_gene: TRBV12-3/TRBV12-4; abundance: NA; d_gene: NA; j_gene: TRBJ2-3; CDR3nt: TGTGCCAGCACCCAGGGTAGCGGAACTAGCACAGATACGCAGTATTTT; CDR3aa: CASTQGSGTSTDTQYF
v_gene: TRBV11-3; abundance: many; d_gene: NA; j_gene: TRBJ2-1; CDR3nt: TGTGCCAGCAGCCCTGGGCACAATGAGCAGTTCTTC; CDR3aa: CASSPGHNEQFF
v_gene: TRBV7-2; abundance: many; d_gene: NA; j_gene: TRBJ1-1; CDR3nt: TGTGCCAGCAGCTCGTCCCAGGAGGGGATGAACACTGAAGCTTTCTTT; CDR3aa: CASSSSQEGMNTEAFF
v_gene: TRBV20-1; abundance: many; d_gene: TRBD2; j_gene: TRBJ2-5; CDR3nt: TGCAGTGCTAGAGAGGTCAGCGGGGGAGAGACCCAGTACTTC; CDR3aa: CSAREVSGGETQYF
v_gene: TRBV2; abundance: few; d_gene: TRBD2; j_gene: TRBJ2-5; CDR3nt: TGTGCCAGCAGGGGGGACTACTTCCAAGAGACCCAGTACTTC; CDR3aa: CASRGDYFQETQYF
v_gene: TRBV20-1; abundance: many; d_gene: NA; j_gene: TRBJ1-1; CDR3nt: TGCAGTGCTGGACAGTCCGATGAAGCTTTCTTT; CDR3aa: CSAGQSDEAFF
v_gene: TRBV18; abundance: many; d_gene: TRBD1; j_gene: TRBJ2-7; CDR3nt: TGTGCCAGCTCACAGGGACAGTCCTACGAGCAGTACTTC; CDR3aa: CASSQGQSYEQYF
v_gene: TRBV6-5; abundance: many; d_gene: NA; j_gene: TRBJ2-3; CDR3nt: TGTGCCAGCAGTTACCCAGGAACAGATACGCAGTATTTT; CDR3aa: CASSYPGTDTQYF
v_gene: TRBV11-1; abundance: NA; d_gene: NA; j_gene: TRBJ2-1; CDR3nt: TGTGCCAGCAGCTTGTCTGGTCCGACGACCAATGAGCAGTTCTTC; CDR3aa: CASSLSGPTTNEQFF
v_gene: TRBV29-1; abundance: many; d_gene: NA; j_gene: TRBJ1-1; CDR3nt: TGCAGCGTTGGACTGAGGGTTCCGAACACTGAAGCTTTCTTT; CDR3aa: CSVGLRVPNTEAFF
v_gene: TRBV28; abundance: many; d_gene: NA; j_gene: TRBJ1-5; CDR3nt: TGTGCCAGCAGTTTAGAGGGTCAACAGCCCCAGCATTTT; CDR3aa: CASSLEGQQPQHF
v_gene: TRBV24-1; abundance: many; d_gene: NA; j_gene: TRBJ1-1; CDR3nt: TGTGCCACCAGTGATGGGGTTAACGCTTTCTTT; CDR3aa: CATSDGVNAFF
v_gene: TRBV20-1; abundance: NA; d_gene: NA; j_gene: TRBJ2-2; CDR3nt: TGCAGTGCTAGAGTAGCGCGCGGGGATATCACCGGGGAGCTGTTTTTT; CDR3aa: CSARVARGDITGELFF
v_gene: TRBV2; abundance: few; d_gene: NA; j_gene: TRBJ1-1; CDR3nt: TGTGCCAGCAGGTCCACCAGGGGACTCGAAGCTTTCTTT; CDR3aa: CASRSTRGLEAFF
v_gene: TRBV12-3/TRBV12-4; abundance: many; d_gene: NA; j_gene: TRBJ2-7; CDR3nt: TGTGCCAGCGGGACACCCTACGAGCAGTACTTC; CDR3aa: CASGTPYEQYF
v_gene: TRBV25-1; abundance: many; d_gene: NA; j_gene: TRBJ2-7; CDR3nt: TGTGCCAGCAGTGACCCTTTCTCCGAGCAGTACTTC; CDR3aa: CASSDPFSEQYF
v_gene: TRBV7-8; abundance: many; d_gene: NA; j_gene: TRBJ2-7; CDR3nt: TGTGCCAGCAGCCCGCGGGACAGCTCCTACGAGCAGTACTTC; CDR3aa: CASSPRDSSYEQYF
v_gene: TRBV18; abundance: many; d_gene: NA; j_gene: TRBJ2-4; CDR3nt: TGTGCCAGCTCACCTATCCGAGGGCAGCAAGAAAAAAACATTCAGTACTTC; CDR3aa: CASSPIRGQQEKNIQYF
v_gene: TRBV20-1; abundance: many; d_gene: NA; j_gene: TRBJ2-1; CDR3nt: TGCAGTGCTACCCGGGGACTTGACAATGAGCAGTTCTTC; CDR3aa: CSATRGLDNEQFF
v_gene: TRBV18; abundance: many; d_gene: TRBD1; j_gene: TRBJ2-3; CDR3nt: TGTGCCAGCTCACAGACAGGGACGACAGATACGCAGTATTTT; CDR3aa: CASSQTGTTDTQYF
v_gene: TRBV20-1; abundance: many; d_gene: NA; j_gene: TRBJ2-3; CDR3nt: TGCAGTGCTCCCGGGGCCGGAGGGGGCAAAACAGATACGCAGTATTTT; CDR3aa: CSAPGAGGGKTDTQYF
v_gene: TRBV5-1; abundance: many; d_gene: NA; j_gene: TRBJ2-7; CDR3nt: TGCGCCAGCAGCCTCAACTACGAGCAGTACTTC; CDR3aa: CASSLNYEQYF
v_gene: TRBV5-4; abundance: once; d_gene: NA; j_gene: TRBJ2-3; CDR3nt: TGTGCCAGCAGCTTGGCGGCCGAAAATACGCAGTATTTT; CDR3aa: CASSLAAENTQYF
v_gene: TRBV28; abundance: many; d_gene: TRBD2; j_gene: TRBJ2-2; CDR3nt: TGTGCCAGCAGTCTAGGGGGACTAGCGGGAGGAACCGGGGAGCTGTTTTTT; CDR3aa: CASSLGGLAGGTGELFF
v_gene: TRBV3-1; abundance: many; d_gene: TRBD2; j_gene: TRBJ2-5; CDR3nt: TGTGCCAGCAGCCGCCGGGACTACGCGGAGACCCAGTACTTC; CDR3aa: CASSRRDYAETQYF
v_gene: TRBV6-1; abundance: many; d_gene: NA; j_gene: TRBJ2-1; CDR3nt: TGTGCTACAGCATTTGGCCCAACCTACAATGAGCAGTTCTTC; CDR3aa: CATAFGPTYNEQFF
v_gene: TRBV19; abundance: many; d_gene: NA; j_gene: TRBJ1-5; CDR3nt: TGTGCCAGTAGTTGGGGTGTCGGGGATCAGCCCCAGCATTTT; CDR3aa: CASSWGVGDQPQHF
v_gene: TRBV10-3; abundance: NA; d_gene: NA; j_gene: TRBJ1-1; CDR3nt: TGTGCCATCAGTGACCCGTCCAGGGGAAGAGGCACTGAAGCTTTCTTT; CDR3aa: CAISDPSRGRGTEAFF
v_gene: TRBV20-1; abundance: many; d_gene: NA; j_gene: TRBJ1-5; CDR3nt: TGCAGTGCTAGTTATCCGGGACTAGGATATCAGCCCCAGCATTTT; CDR3aa: CSASYPGLGYQPQHF